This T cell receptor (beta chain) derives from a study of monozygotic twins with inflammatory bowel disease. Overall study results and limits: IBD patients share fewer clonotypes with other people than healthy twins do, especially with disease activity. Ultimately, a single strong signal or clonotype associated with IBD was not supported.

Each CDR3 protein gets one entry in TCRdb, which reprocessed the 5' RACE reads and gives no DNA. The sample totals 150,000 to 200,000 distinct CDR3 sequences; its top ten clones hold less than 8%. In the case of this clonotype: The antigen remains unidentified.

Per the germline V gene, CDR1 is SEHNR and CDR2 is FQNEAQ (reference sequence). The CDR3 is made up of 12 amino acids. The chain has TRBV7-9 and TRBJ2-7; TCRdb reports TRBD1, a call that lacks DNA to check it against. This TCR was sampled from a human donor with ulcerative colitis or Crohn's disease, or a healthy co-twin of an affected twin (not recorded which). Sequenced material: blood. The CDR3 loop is CASSLRGYEQYF.